This TCR beta chain was captured in a study of cytomegalovirus exposure and HLA in healthy donors (dated by TCRdb to 2015 to 2018). Study-level background: An earlier analysis of approximately 640 of the donors reported about 250 Gb of sequence data and more than 90 million unique TCR beta sequences from some 180 million T cells. An early release that covered roughly 600 HLA-typed donors contained about 300 gigabases of sequencing data and roughly 84 million unique TCR sequences. Among the approximately 400 genotyped donors, around 81% belonged to the genetic ancestry cluster associated with self-reported Caucasian donors. The study aimed to test whether signatures of past pathogen exposure could be identified by cataloging public T cell receptors. The study profiled the T cell repertoires of hundreds of subjects by immunosequencing and related them to cytomegalovirus serostatus. Besides the first cohort of hundreds of subjects, a separate validation cohort made up of around 120 different subjects was used. To predict cytomegalovirus infection status, the study brought together high-throughput TCR immunosequencing, statistical association of individual TCRs with disease status, and machine learning. In a later analysis, previously published TCR beta repertoires from 666 donors were re-analyzed and high-resolution HLA genotyping was added so that TCR occurrence patterns could be studied. Rather than using new phenotypic data, the later analysis identified candidate immune exposures from TCR beta sequences and from how often those sequences occurred across donors. An earlier analysis of approximately 640 of the donors applied high-throughput TCR beta sequencing to assess whether each TCR beta V gene segment acted as functional or pseudogenic. Donor age, sex, ethnicity and CMV serostatus were collected together with the repertoire data. A later genetic analysis used genome-wide SNP genotypes for about 60% of the 666 donors, treating that subset as a discovery cohort. Every repertoire in the discovery cohort had been generated on one and the same sequencing platform. HLA typing included class I and class II loci at four-digit resolution. The number of donors typed differed by locus, with roughly 620-640 for A, B, C, DRB1 and DQB1, around 520 for DQA1, nearly 610 for DPA1, and approximately 470 for DPB1. Five DR-DQ haplotypes were treated as single units for association and clustering because of strong linkage in the cohort. On average, around 240,000 unique TCR beta nucleotide sequences were sequenced per donor among 350 to 400 genotyped donors of the cohort, with roughly 18% of those sequences being non-productive. Summary of the overall study and its limitations: According to a later analysis, TCR association rates differed among HLA loci, with DRB1 alleles showing the most associated TCRs and HLA-C alleles showing the fewest. According to a later genetic analysis, donors in an Asian-associated ancestry cluster had fewer N-insertions in productive TCRs than the approximately 610-donor mean. Linkage disequilibrium might explain the correlated functional status among segregating V segments, but an unknown experimental factor could not be excluded. In a later analysis, several top co-occurrence clusters were reported to appear linked to parvovirus B19, influenza, CMV and Epstein-Barr virus. An association between a missense DCLRE1C variant and V-gene and J-gene trimming of TCR beta chains was found in a later genetic analysis and replicated in an independent cohort. Some 16 rarely observed V segments, including chromosome 9 orphons, were excluded from the earlier analysis of several hundred of the donors because counts were too low. The sequencing pipeline was judged likely to have produced a cluster of highly shared sequence variants as a technical artifact. Most TCR sequences were observed very rarely across donors, whereas some public TCRs were present in many individuals. The study gave a list of 150 to 200 TCR beta chains associated with cytomegalovirus. In a later analysis, HLA-associated TCR beta chains showed more clonal expansion and lower generation probabilities than non-associated chains that were equally common. Only TCR beta chains were sequenced in this cohort, and the absence of alpha or paired-chain data limited detectable features. A further reported finding was that TCR beta sequences accurately predicted the HLA-A and HLA-B alleles for most subjects in the first cohort. In a later analysis, most CMV-associated TCR beta chains were found to appear HLA-restricted, with HLA associations seemingly driven largely by CMV exposure. In an earlier analysis of 450 to 750 of the donors, most TCR beta V segments appeared in productive rearrangements about 90% or about 30% of the time, broadly matching IMGT annotations. It was suggested by the authors that the approach could potentially be generalized to other disease states and immunological phenotypes. Some IMGT-functional V segments, including TRBV6-2 and TRBV6-3, could not be distinguished by the 87-base-pair reads and were therefore excluded. In vitro tests confirmed that a few of the cytomegalovirus-associated TCR beta chains recognize cytomegalovirus antigens. For the cohort, immune exposure information was limited to CMV serostatus. When HLA alleles, especially DR and DQ, strongly co-occurred, attributing TCR associations to individual alleles was difficult. The classifier was reported to diagnose cytomegalovirus status with high specificity and sensitivity in both the original cohort and the validation cohort. HLA typing was unavailable for some donors at each locus, so association tests used only the typed subset. Specific HLA alleles were associated with 15,000 to 20,000 TCR beta sequences at a false discovery rate of 0.05 in a later analysis. Presence/absence analyses assumed roughly uniform sequencing depth across donors, an assumption that may not hold.

Based on the germline V gene (reference sequence), the CDR1 and CDR2 sequences are SEHNR and FQNEAQ. Taken from cysteine to phenylalanine, the CDR3 has 17 residues. Only the CDR3 region is kept as DNA, spanning 51 bases read in frame from base 1. V lost 1 base and J lost 3 bases, and the count of bases not matched to a germline gene is 10. The cohort consisted of approximately 690 healthy bone marrow donors. At the time of sampling, all cohort members were nominally healthy, though unrecorded immune exposures were likely present. The donor was CMV seronegative and belonged to the group of 352 seronegative cohort members. A peripheral blood sample was collected from each donor, and TCR beta sequencing was performed on peripheral blood mononuclear cells. The Qiagen DNeasy Blood Extraction Kit was used to extract genomic DNA from the blood cell samples. In the case of this clone: Its antigen is unknown. Nothing much larger sits one base from this clone, and base qualities are not available.

To prepare the library, the immunoSEQ multiplex PCR assay was applied. For the multiplex PCR, a mixture combining 60 forward primers for TCR Vbeta segments and 13 reverse primers for TCR Jbeta segments was used. The CDR3 region of rearranged TCR beta genes was amplified from genomic DNA by a multiplex PCR assay. The amplified TCR beta libraries were sequenced on the Illumina HiSeq System as 87-base-pair reads. The original methods were these. In a later analysis, some 80 million unique TCR beta chains were counted across the 650 to 700 repertoires, and roughly 10 million of these chains were shared by at least two donors. To remove PCR and sequencing errors, raw reads were error-corrected and collapsed into unique sequences using a nearest-neighbor algorithm that merged closely related sequences. Alignment of CDR3 sequences to IMGT reference sequences was used to assign V, D and J gene segments. For a sequence to be retained, a match of at least six nucleotides was required to both a V gene segment and a J gene segment. Rearrangements were classified as productive when the CDR3 lacked stop codons and remained in frame with V and J, and all other rearrangements were classified as non-productive. CDR3 was defined by IMGT convention, running from the second conserved V-encoded cysteine to the conserved J-encoded phenylalanine. Sequences without an unambiguous match to a single V gene segment were excluded from the earlier analysis of 500 to 700 of the donors. An earlier analysis of over 450 of the donors classified V segments as functional when productive rearrangements were above 56.7% and as segregating when the standard deviation between donors was above 5%. To diagnose cytomegalovirus status from the catalog of TCR beta chain sequences, a statistical classification framework was built. In a later analysis, TCR nucleotide sequences were compared against IMGT/GENE-DB human TR gene sequences so that V and J genes could be assigned. A later analysis assigned CDR3 sequences and most-parsimonious VDJ recombination scenarios with the TCRdist pipeline. A later analysis defined each TCR beta chain by its CDR3 amino acid sequence plus V-gene family, and excluded reads lacking a unique V-gene family. To address suspected cross-contamination and a sequencing artifact, a later analysis removed roughly 580 highly shared, low-generation-probability nucleotide sequences. For each public chain, a later analysis derived a clonal expansion index from normalized ranks of inferred template counts within each repertoire. In a later analysis, generation probabilities were computed with a VDJ recombination model fitted to out-of-frame rearrangements, and the resulting probabilities were checked against IGoR. Hypergeometric tests were used in a later analysis to score TCR-TCR, TCR-HLA and TCR-CMV co-occurrence, with a repertoire-size bias correction applied to the TCR pairs. A later analysis estimated false discovery rates by permuting HLA or CMV assignments 20 times. A later analysis grouped co-occurring TCRs with DBSCAN, adding TCRdist sequence similarity when clustering within HLA-allele-positive subsets. Co-occurrence clustering excluded repertoires with fewer than 30,000 or more than 120,000 public chains, plus five with anomalous nucleotide sharing. What TCRdb holds here is the immuneACCESS table cut down to in-frame rearrangements. Part of the clones is not present; checked against another copy, under half of the missing clones reflect an unresolved V gene, and the others are unexplained. V, J and clone size are those of that table, while D and trimming were read from the DNA. The sample includes some 150,000 clones, with around 84% observed a single time. 2% to 2.5% of the sample goes to the ten largest clones.

The rearrangement combines TRBV7-9 with TRBJ2-3; TRBD1 matches 7 bases in the middle. This TCR was recovered from a man aged 50 to 59 in good health and CMV-seronegative. The sample consisted of PBMCs. The nucleotides read TGTGCCAGCAGCTTAGTATCCCCCGGCAGGGGGACAGATACGCAGTATTTT. Its translation is CASSLVSPGRGTDTQYF. This CDR3, with the reference TRBV7-9 and TRBJ2-3 proteins standing in past its ends, gives the full variable domain DTGVSQNPRHKITKRGQNVTFRCDPISEHNRLYWYRQTLGQGPEFLTYFQNEAQLEKSRLLSDRFSAERPKGSFSTLEIQRTEQGDSAMYLCASSLVSPGRGTDTQYFGPGTRLTVL.